This T cell receptor beta chain stems from a study of regulatory T cells in long-lasting Graves disease. Findings and limits, study-wide: Not thyroid tissue but only peripheral blood was studied.

Trimming removed 5 bases from V and 13 bases from J; junction bases left unmatched: 11. Germline lookup yields CDR1 SGDLS and CDR2 YYNGEE. The CDR3 is 14 amino acids. Notes on this clonotype: Its antigen is currently unknown.

Construction of TCR beta libraries relied on iRepertoire HTBI primers and on Arm-PCR targeting CDR3 regions. TCRdb fed the multiplex PCR reads into MiXCR, producing one record per CDR3 protein. The sample consists of 310,000 or so distinct CDR3 sequences, around a fifth of them appearing once. Time point described: persistent/refractory GD, antithyroid drugs over 5 years with positive TRAb. There was RNA extracted from PBMCs, and the TCR library was made from it. Guidelines of the American Thyroid Association were used to diagnose Graves' disease. This clonotype was obtained from a female donor with Graves disease. This sequence joins TRBV9 and TRBJ2-4; 11 bases line up with TRBD2. Specimen: peripheral blood mononuclear cells (PBMCs), collected when the disease was refractory, from a patient treated with antithyroid drugs. The CDR3 loop reads CASSKEVGLAVQYF. The CDR3, as DNA: TGTGCCAGCAGTAAGGAAGTGGGACTAGCGGTGCAGTACTTC.